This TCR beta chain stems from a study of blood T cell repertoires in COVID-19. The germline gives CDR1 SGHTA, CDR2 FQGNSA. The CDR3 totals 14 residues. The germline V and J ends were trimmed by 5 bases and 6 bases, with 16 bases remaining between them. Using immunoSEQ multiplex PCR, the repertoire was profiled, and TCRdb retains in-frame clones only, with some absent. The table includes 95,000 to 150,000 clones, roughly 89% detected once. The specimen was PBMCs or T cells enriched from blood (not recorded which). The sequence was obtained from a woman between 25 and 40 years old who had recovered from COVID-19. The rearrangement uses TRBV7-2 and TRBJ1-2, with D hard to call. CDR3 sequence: CASSPRRGLDGYTF. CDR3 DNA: TGTGCCAGCAGCCCGCGGCGGGGATTAGATGGCTACACCTTC.